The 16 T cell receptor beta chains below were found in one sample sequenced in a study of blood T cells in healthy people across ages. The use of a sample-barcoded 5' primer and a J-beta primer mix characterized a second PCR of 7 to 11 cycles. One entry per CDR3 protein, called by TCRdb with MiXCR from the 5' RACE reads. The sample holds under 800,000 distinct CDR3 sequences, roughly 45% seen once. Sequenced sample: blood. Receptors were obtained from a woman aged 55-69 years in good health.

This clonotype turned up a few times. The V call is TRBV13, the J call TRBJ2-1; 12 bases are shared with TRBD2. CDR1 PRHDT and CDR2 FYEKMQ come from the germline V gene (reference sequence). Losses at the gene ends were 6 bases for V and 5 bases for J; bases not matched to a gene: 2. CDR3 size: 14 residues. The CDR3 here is CASRGLAGNNEQFF. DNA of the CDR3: TGTGCCAGCAGAGGACTAGCGGGGAACAATGAGCAGTTCTTC.

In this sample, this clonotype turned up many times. CDR3: CATNDRGWDGANVLTF. The CDR3 DNA reads TGTGCCACAAATGACAGGGGTTGGGATGGGGCCAACGTCCTGACTTTC. The V call is TRBV10-3, the J call TRBJ2-6; 8 positions match TRBD1. The CDR3 consists of 16 residues. Germline V gene sequence: CDR1 ENHRY, CDR2 SYGVKD. The J segment lost 3 bases and the V segment lost 10 bases, leaving 11 bases of the junction unmatched.

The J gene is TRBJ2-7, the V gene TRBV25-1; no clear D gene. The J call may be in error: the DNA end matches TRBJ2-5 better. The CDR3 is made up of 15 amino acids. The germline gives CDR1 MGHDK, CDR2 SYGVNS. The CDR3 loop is CASSEYFSMQETQYF. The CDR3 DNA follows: TGTGCCAGCAGTGAATATTTTTCCATGCAGGAGACCCAGTACTTC.

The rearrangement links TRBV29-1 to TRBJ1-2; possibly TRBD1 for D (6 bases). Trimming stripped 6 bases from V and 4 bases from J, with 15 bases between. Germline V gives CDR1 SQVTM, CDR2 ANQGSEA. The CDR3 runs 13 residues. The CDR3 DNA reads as TGCAGCGTACGGACAGCGGGGCCCTATGGCTACACCTTC. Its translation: CSVRTAGPYGYTF. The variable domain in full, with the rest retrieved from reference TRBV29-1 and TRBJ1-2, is SAVISQKPSRDICQRGTSLTIQCQVDSQVTMMFWYRQQPGQSLTLIATANQGSEATYESGFVIDKFPISRPNLTFSTLTVSNMSPEDSSIYLCSVRTAGPYGYTFGSGTRLTVV.

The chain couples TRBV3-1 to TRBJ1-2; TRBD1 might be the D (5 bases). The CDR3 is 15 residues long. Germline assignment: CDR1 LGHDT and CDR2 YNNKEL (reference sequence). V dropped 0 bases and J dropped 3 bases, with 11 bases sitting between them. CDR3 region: CASSQDGGTDYGYTF. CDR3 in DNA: TGTGCCAGCAGCCAAGATGGAGGGACGGACTATGGCTACACCTTC.

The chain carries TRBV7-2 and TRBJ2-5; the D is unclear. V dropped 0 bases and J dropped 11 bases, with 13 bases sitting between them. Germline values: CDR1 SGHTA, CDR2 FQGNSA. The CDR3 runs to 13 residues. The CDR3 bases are TGTGCCAGCAGCTTAGCTCGGAACAATGAGCAGTACTTC. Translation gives CASSLARNNEQYF.

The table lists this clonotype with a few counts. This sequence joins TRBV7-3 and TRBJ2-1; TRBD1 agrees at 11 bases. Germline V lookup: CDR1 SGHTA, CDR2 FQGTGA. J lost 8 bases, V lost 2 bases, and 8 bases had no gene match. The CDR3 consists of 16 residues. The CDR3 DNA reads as TGTGCCAGCAGCTTAGGGTCCCCGGGACAGGGGGATGAGCAGTTCTTC. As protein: CASSLGSPGQGDEQFF. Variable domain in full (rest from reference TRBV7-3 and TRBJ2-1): GAGVSQTPSNKVTEKGKYVELRCDPISGHTALYWYRQSLGQGPEFLIYFQGTGAADDSGLPNDRFFAVRPEGSVSTLKIQRTERGDSAVYLCASSLGSPGQGDEQFFGPGTRLTVL.

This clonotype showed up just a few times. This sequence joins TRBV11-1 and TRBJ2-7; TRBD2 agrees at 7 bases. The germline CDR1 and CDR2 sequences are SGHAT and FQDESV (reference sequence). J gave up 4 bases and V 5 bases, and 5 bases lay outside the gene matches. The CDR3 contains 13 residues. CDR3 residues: CASSQGLVYEQYF. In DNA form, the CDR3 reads TGTGCCAGCAGCCAAGGACTAGTATACGAGCAGTACTTC.

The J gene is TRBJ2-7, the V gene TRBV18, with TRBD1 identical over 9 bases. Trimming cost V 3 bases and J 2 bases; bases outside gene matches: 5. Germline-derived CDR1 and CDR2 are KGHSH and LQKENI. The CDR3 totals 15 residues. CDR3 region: CASSPGQGRPYEQYF. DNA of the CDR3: TGTGCCAGCTCACCCGGACAGGGGAGGCCCTACGAGCAGTACTTC.

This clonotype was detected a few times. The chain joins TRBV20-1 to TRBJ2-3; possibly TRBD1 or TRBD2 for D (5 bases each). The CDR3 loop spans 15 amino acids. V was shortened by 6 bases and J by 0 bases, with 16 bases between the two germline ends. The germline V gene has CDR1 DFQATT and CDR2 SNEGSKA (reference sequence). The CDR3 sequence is CSAASGTASTDTQYF. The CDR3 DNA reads TGCAGTGCAGCCTCCGGGACGGCTAGCACAGATACGCAGTATTTT.

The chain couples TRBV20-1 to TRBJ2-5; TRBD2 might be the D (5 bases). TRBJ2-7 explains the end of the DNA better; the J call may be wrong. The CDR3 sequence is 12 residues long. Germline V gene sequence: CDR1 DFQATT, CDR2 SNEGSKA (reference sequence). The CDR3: CSAGPWEHEQYF. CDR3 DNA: TGCAGTGCTGGGCCTTGGGAGCACGAGCAGTACTTC.

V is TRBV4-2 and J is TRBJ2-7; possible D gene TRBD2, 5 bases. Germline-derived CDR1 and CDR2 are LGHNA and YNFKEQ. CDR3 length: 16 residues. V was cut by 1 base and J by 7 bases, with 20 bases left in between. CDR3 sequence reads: CASSQAGEPRLGEQYF. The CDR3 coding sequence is TGTGCCAGCAGCCAAGCTGGGGAGCCTCGGCTGGGTGAGCAGTACTTC.

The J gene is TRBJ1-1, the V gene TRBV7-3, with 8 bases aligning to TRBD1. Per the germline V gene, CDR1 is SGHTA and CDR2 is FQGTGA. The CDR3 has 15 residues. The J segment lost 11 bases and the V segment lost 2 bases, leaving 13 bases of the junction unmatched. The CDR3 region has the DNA TGTGCCAGCAGCTTAGGCGGGACAGGCCCGATGCGGGCTTTCTTT. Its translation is CASSLGGTGPMRAFF.

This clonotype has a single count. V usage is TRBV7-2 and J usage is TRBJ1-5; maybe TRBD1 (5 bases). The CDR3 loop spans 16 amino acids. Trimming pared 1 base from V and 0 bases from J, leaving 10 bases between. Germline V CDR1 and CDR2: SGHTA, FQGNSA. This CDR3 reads CASSLVGGDSNQPQHF. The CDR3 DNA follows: TGTGCCAGCAGCTTAGTGGGGGGAGATAGCAATCAGCCCCAGCATTTT.

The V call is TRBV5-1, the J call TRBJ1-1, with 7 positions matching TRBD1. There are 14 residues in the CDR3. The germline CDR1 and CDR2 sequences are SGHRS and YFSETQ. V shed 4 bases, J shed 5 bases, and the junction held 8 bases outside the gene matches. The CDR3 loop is CASSRGDSWTEAFF. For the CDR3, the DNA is TGCGCCAGCAGCCGAGGGGACAGTTGGACTGAAGCTTTCTTT.

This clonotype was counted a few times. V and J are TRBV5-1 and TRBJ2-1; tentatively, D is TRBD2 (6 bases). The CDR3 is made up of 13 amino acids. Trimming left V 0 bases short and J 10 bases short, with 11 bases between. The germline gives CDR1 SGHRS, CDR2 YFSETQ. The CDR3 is CASSLALAGEQFF. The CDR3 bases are TGCGCCAGCAGCTTGGCCTTGGCGGGGGAGCAGTTCTTC.